This T cell receptor beta chain was sequenced during a study of shared clonotypes between healthy human individuals. Cells designated naive CD8 were CD45RO-negative and were positively selected for CCR7, with terminally differentiated effector memory CD45RA+ cells excluded. Each sorted subset replicate got 200 ng genomic DNA, approximately 27,000 genomes. Here immunoSEQ multiplex PCR was the method, and the copy in TCRdb shows in-frame clones only, minus some. The data contain roughly 890,000 clones, 80% to 95% of them singletons. Regarding the study as a whole: Naive subsets typically showed greater estimated richness than memory subsets.

Trimming at V came to 6 bases and at J to 2 bases, leaving 12 bases not matched to a gene. Germline CDR1 is MDHEN and CDR2 is SYDVKM. This CDR3 is 16 amino acids long. On this clone: Its antigen is still unknown.

The sequencing input was naive CD8+ T cells sorted from blood. This receptor was identified in a man aged 25-45 years in good health. J is TRBJ2-7 and V is TRBV28; 8 nucleotides line up with TRBD2. This CDR3 reads CASRVSGSGVAYEQYF. CDR3 DNA: TGTGCCAGCAGGGTGAGCGGGAGCGGTGTAGCCTACGAGCAGTACTTC.